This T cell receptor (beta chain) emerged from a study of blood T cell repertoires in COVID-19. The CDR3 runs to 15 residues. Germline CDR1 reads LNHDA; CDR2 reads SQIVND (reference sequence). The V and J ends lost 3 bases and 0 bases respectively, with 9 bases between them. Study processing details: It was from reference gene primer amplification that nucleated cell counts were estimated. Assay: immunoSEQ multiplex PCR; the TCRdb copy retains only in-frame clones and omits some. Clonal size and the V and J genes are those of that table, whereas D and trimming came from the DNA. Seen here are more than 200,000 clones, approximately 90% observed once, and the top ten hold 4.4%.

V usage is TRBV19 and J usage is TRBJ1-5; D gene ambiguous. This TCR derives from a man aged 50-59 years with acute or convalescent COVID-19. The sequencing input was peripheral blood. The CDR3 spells CASSIHSPSNQPQHF. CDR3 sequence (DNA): TGTGCCAGTAGTATTCACAGTCCTAGCAATCAGCCCCAGCATTTT.